Listed below are T cell receptor beta chains from one sample, sequenced in a study of T-cell reconstitution after alpha-beta-depleted transplantation in children. One entry per CDR3 protein, called by TCRdb with MiXCR from the PCR reads. The sample contains 200,000 to 250,000 distinct CDR3 sequences, approximately 9% of which appear only once. This material consisted of PBMCs from the stem cell graft donor, taken from the stem cell graft. The source is a human donor who donated a stem cell graft to a child with acute lymphoblastic leukemia. Each CDR3 is given with its conserved first and last residue. The order of the fields is J gene, V gene, D gene, clone size, CDR3 protein, CDR3 DNA. The D gene is left open where the match is weak. Rows give clone size only sometimes, using once, few, many, or a class for an expanded clone.

j_gene: TRBJ2-4; v_gene: TRBV3-1; d_gene: TRBD2; abundance: -; CDR3aa: CASSQSGVENIQYF; CDR3nt: TGTGCCAGCAGCCAGAGCGGGGTGGAGAACATTCAGTACTTC
j_gene: TRBJ2-7; v_gene: TRBV5-1; d_gene: -; abundance: many; CDR3aa: CASSPQTSFHEQYF; CDR3nt: TGCGCCAGCAGCCCCCAGACTAGTTTCCACGAGCAGTACTTC
j_gene: TRBJ2-5; v_gene: TRBV12-3/TRBV12-4; d_gene: TRBD1; abundance: few; CDR3aa: CASSSTGGSRETQYF; CDR3nt: TGTGCCAGCAGTTCGACAGGGGGTTCTCGAGAGACCCAGTACTTC
j_gene: TRBJ2-5; v_gene: TRBV12-3/TRBV12-4; d_gene: -; abundance: many; CDR3aa: CASSPLRGKETQYF; CDR3nt: TGTGCCAGCAGCCCTCTTCGGGGCAAAGAGACCCAGTACTTC
j_gene: TRBJ1-5; v_gene: TRBV5-5; d_gene: -; abundance: many; CDR3aa: CASSPYSNQPQHF; CDR3nt: TGTGCCAGCAGCCCGTATAGCAATCAGCCCCAGCATTTT
j_gene: TRBJ1-1; v_gene: TRBV5-5; d_gene: -; abundance: -; CDR3aa: CASSLVSLYMNTEAFF; CDR3nt: TGTGCCAGCAGTCTGGTCTCCCTATACATGAACACTGAAGCTTTCTTT
j_gene: TRBJ2-2; v_gene: TRBV20-1; d_gene: TRBD2; abundance: -; CDR3aa: CCARDDLDGLAGALNTGELFF; CDR3nt: TGCTGTGCTAGAGATGATCTGGATGGACTAGCGGGGGCCTTGAACACCGGGGAGCTGTTTTTT
j_gene: TRBJ2-1; v_gene: TRBV29-1; d_gene: TRBD1; abundance: -; CDR3aa: CSVELTGAGEQFF; CDR3nt: TGCAGCGTTGAACTTACAGGGGCGGGTGAGCAGTTCTTC
j_gene: TRBJ1-5; v_gene: TRBV20-1; d_gene: -; abundance: many; CDR3aa: CSVQDGGYNQPQHF; CDR3nt: TGCAGTGTCCAGGACGGGGGTTACAATCAGCCCCAGCATTTT
j_gene: TRBJ2-5; v_gene: TRBV18; d_gene: -; abundance: few; CDR3aa: CASSPNWDLETQYF; CDR3nt: TGTGCCAGCTCACCAAATTGGGACTTAGAGACCCAGTACTTC
j_gene: TRBJ1-2; v_gene: TRBV24-1; d_gene: -; abundance: -; CDR3aa: CATSENQGRGYTF; CDR3nt: TGTGCCACCAGTGAAAATCAGGGTCGTGGCTACACCTTC
j_gene: TRBJ1-4; v_gene: TRBV27; d_gene: -; abundance: -; CDR3aa: CASSLFPASSGTDAREKLFF; CDR3nt: TGTGCCAGCAGTTTATTCCCCGCCAGCTCCGGCACGGACGCTCGTGAAAAACTGTTTTTT
j_gene: TRBJ2-1; v_gene: TRBV7-9; d_gene: -; abundance: once; CDR3aa: CASSLGLGEQFF; CDR3nt: TGTGCCAGCAGCTTAGGCTTGGGTGAGCAGTTCTTC
j_gene: TRBJ1-4; v_gene: TRBV5-4; d_gene: TRBD1; abundance: few; CDR3aa: CASSFSGQGGLEKLFF; CDR3nt: TGTGCCAGCAGCTTCTCTGGACAGGGGGGCCTTGAAAAACTGTTTTTT
j_gene: TRBJ1-5; v_gene: TRBV12-3/TRBV12-4; d_gene: -; abundance: many; CDR3aa: CASSTTEYNQPQHF; CDR3nt: TGTGCCAGCAGCACGACCGAATACAATCAGCCCCAGCATTTT
j_gene: TRBJ1-2; v_gene: TRBV9; d_gene: TRBD1; abundance: -; CDR3aa: CASSVVRTGGYYGYTF; CDR3nt: TGTGCCAGCAGCGTAGTTCGGACAGGGGGTTACTATGGCTACACCTTC
j_gene: TRBJ2-2; v_gene: TRBV20-1; d_gene: TRBD2; abundance: many; CDR3aa: CSAPTSGSTGELFF; CDR3nt: TGCAGTGCTCCTACTAGCGGATCTACCGGGGAGCTGTTTTTT
j_gene: TRBJ1-1; v_gene: TRBV20-1; d_gene: -; abundance: few; CDR3aa: CSARDLREGDTEAFF; CDR3nt: TGCAGTGCTAGAGATCTGAGGGAAGGGGACACTGAAGCTTTCTTT
j_gene: TRBJ2-3; v_gene: TRBV5-1; d_gene: TRBD2; abundance: few; CDR3aa: CASSLEGRGDTDTQYF; CDR3nt: TGCGCCAGCAGCTTGGAGGGGCGGGGGGACACAGATACGCAGTATTTT
j_gene: TRBJ2-7; v_gene: TRBV20-1; d_gene: TRBD2; abundance: few; CDR3aa: CSASHSGGVSYEQYF; CDR3nt: TGCAGTGCTTCACATAGCGGGGGGGTTTCCTACGAGCAGTACTTC
j_gene: TRBJ1-1; v_gene: TRBV9; d_gene: TRBD1; abundance: few; CDR3aa: CASSGTGAEAFF; CDR3nt: TGTGCCAGCAGCGGGACAGGCGCTGAAGCTTTCTTT
j_gene: TRBJ2-5; v_gene: TRBV6-2/TRBV6-3; d_gene: TRBD2; abundance: many; CDR3aa: CASRGRLADRQETQYF; CDR3nt: TGTGCCAGCAGGGGCCGGCTAGCGGACCGTCAAGAGACCCAGTACTTC
j_gene: TRBJ1-1; v_gene: TRBV6-5; d_gene: TRBD1; abundance: few; CDR3aa: CASSYLRTGLELNTEAFF; CDR3nt: TGTGCCAGCAGTTACCTACGGACAGGATTGGAACTGAACACTGAAGCTTTCTTT
j_gene: TRBJ1-2; v_gene: TRBV5-1; d_gene: -; abundance: few; CDR3aa: CASSEAVEDYGYTF; CDR3nt: TGCGCCAGCAGCGAGGCCGTCGAAGACTATGGCTACACCTTC
j_gene: TRBJ1-1; v_gene: TRBV6-1; d_gene: -; abundance: many; CDR3aa: CASRRDYMNTEAFF; CDR3nt: TGTGCCAGCAGGCGGGACTACATGAACACTGAAGCTTTCTTT
j_gene: TRBJ1-4; v_gene: TRBV2; d_gene: -; abundance: few; CDR3aa: CASNQISANEKLFF; CDR3nt: TGTGCCAGCAACCAAATATCGGCTAATGAAAAACTGTTTTTT
j_gene: TRBJ1-1; v_gene: TRBV20-1; d_gene: -; abundance: few; CDR3aa: CSARDVNTEAFF; CDR3nt: TGCAGTGCTAGAGATGTGAACACTGAAGCTTTCTTT
j_gene: TRBJ2-7; v_gene: TRBV7-8; d_gene: TRBD2; abundance: few; CDR3aa: CASSLRASGVDEQYF; CDR3nt: TGTGCCAGCAGCTTACGGGCTAGCGGGGTAGACGAGCAGTACTTC
j_gene: TRBJ2-7; v_gene: TRBV20-1; d_gene: -; abundance: -; CDR3aa: CSARVTVTGSEQYF; CDR3nt: TGCAGTGCTAGAGTTACCGTTACAGGGAGCGAGCAGTACTTC
j_gene: TRBJ2-3; v_gene: TRBV20-1; d_gene: TRBD2; abundance: many; CDR3aa: CSASEAGGPTDTQYF; CDR3nt: TGCAGTGCTAGTGAGGCGGGGGGCCCCACAGATACGCAGTATTTT
j_gene: TRBJ2-1; v_gene: TRBV7-9; d_gene: -; abundance: -; CDR3aa: CALGRRSLSYNEQFF; CDR3nt: TGTGCCCTGGGCCGCAGAAGCCTCTCCTACAATGAGCAGTTCTTC
j_gene: TRBJ1-5; v_gene: TRBV11-2; d_gene: TRBD1; abundance: -; CDR3aa: CASSLGPGGTKPQHF; CDR3nt: TGTGCCAGCAGCTTAGGTCCAGGGGGCACTAAGCCCCAGCATTTT
j_gene: TRBJ1-6; v_gene: TRBV20-1; d_gene: TRBD1; abundance: many; CDR3aa: CSAPGQAINSPLHF; CDR3nt: TGCAGTGCCCCGGGACAGGCGATTAATTCACCCCTCCACTTT
j_gene: TRBJ2-7; v_gene: TRBV7-2; d_gene: -; abundance: few; CDR3aa: CASSLHREPYEQYF; CDR3nt: TGTGCCAGCAGCCTACACAGGGAACCCTACGAGCAGTACTTC
j_gene: TRBJ2-7; v_gene: TRBV7-9; d_gene: -; abundance: few; CDR3aa: CASSLALVTYEQYF; CDR3nt: TGTGCCAGCAGCTTAGCGCTAGTAACCTACGAGCAGTACTTC
j_gene: TRBJ2-3; v_gene: TRBV4-2; d_gene: -; abundance: many; CDR3aa: CASRSSTRLSTDTQYF; CDR3nt: TGTGCCAGCAGGTCCTCGACTCGGCTAAGCACAGATACGCAGTATTTT
j_gene: TRBJ2-3; v_gene: TRBV6-5; d_gene: -; abundance: many; CDR3aa: CASGTDTQYF; CDR3nt: TGTGCCAGCGGTACAGATACGCAGTATTTT
j_gene: TRBJ2-5; v_gene: TRBV24-1; d_gene: TRBD1; abundance: few; CDR3aa: CATSDPSGTAQETQYF; CDR3nt: TGTGCCACCAGTGATCCATCCGGGACAGCCCAAGAGACCCAGTACTTC
j_gene: TRBJ2-5; v_gene: TRBV18; d_gene: TRBD2; abundance: -; CDR3aa: CASSPPIGGGETQYF; CDR3nt: TGTGCCAGCTCACCACCGATAGGCGGGGGAGAGACCCAGTACTTC
j_gene: TRBJ2-1; v_gene: TRBV27; d_gene: TRBD2; abundance: -; CDR3aa: CASSFPTSGSNEQFF; CDR3nt: TGTGCCAGCAGTTTTCCCACTAGCGGGTCCAATGAGCAGTTCTTC
j_gene: TRBJ1-1; v_gene: TRBV20-1; d_gene: TRBD1; abundance: -; CDR3aa: CSASRDRPEAFF; CDR3nt: TGCAGTGCTTCCCGGGACAGGCCTGAAGCTTTCTTT
j_gene: TRBJ2-3; v_gene: TRBV6-1; d_gene: -; abundance: -; CDR3aa: CASSVSRSTDTQYF; CDR3nt: TGTGCCAGCAGCGTAAGTCGAAGCACAGATACGCAGTATTTT
j_gene: TRBJ2-3; v_gene: TRBV7-2; d_gene: TRBD2; abundance: -; CDR3aa: CASSGYGLAGDTQYF; CDR3nt: TGTGCCAGCAGCGGTTATGGACTAGCGGGGGATACGCAGTATTTT
j_gene: TRBJ1-2; v_gene: TRBV15; d_gene: -; abundance: -; CDR3aa: CATSRDLAGAEAEEYGYTF; CDR3nt: TGTGCCACCAGCAGAGATCTAGCAGGGGCTGAGGCTGAAGAGTATGGCTACACCTTC
j_gene: TRBJ2-2; v_gene: TRBV5-1; d_gene: TRBD2; abundance: many; CDR3aa: CASSWGLGVDTGELFF; CDR3nt: TGCGCCAGCAGCTGGGGACTAGGTGTGGACACCGGGGAGCTGTTTTTT
j_gene: TRBJ2-7; v_gene: TRBV20-1; d_gene: TRBD2; abundance: -; CDR3aa: CSAPPGLVKYEQYF; CDR3nt: TGCAGTGCTCCCCCGGGACTAGTTAAATACGAGCAGTACTTC
j_gene: TRBJ2-3; v_gene: TRBV19; d_gene: TRBD2; abundance: few; CDR3aa: CASTLRGLAGGFTDTQYF; CDR3nt: TGTGCCAGTACCCTACGCGGACTAGCGGGGGGTTTCACAGATACGCAGTATTTT
j_gene: TRBJ1-1; v_gene: TRBV29-1; d_gene: -; abundance: many; CDR3aa: CSVEEGIVAFF; CDR3nt: TGCAGCGTTGAGGAGGGGATTGTGGCTTTCTTT
j_gene: TRBJ1-2; v_gene: TRBV11-2; d_gene: -; abundance: few; CDR3aa: CASSPKGVSLEQRGAFYGYTF; CDR3nt: TGTGCCAGCAGCCCCAAAGGGGTTTCGTTGGAACAGCGGGGGGCTTTCTATGGCTACACCTTC
j_gene: TRBJ1-2; v_gene: TRBV7-2; d_gene: -; abundance: few; CDR3aa: CASSLTRSDGYTF; CDR3nt: TGTGCCAGCAGCTTAACCAGGAGTGACGGCTACACCTTC
j_gene: TRBJ2-3; v_gene: TRBV5-1; d_gene: -; abundance: -; CDR3aa: CASSPGHTSTDTQYF; CDR3nt: TGCGCCAGCAGCCCGGGACATACGAGCACAGATACGCAGTATTTT
j_gene: TRBJ2-7; v_gene: TRBV7-2; d_gene: -; abundance: -; CDR3aa: CASSLGGDIWDEQYF; CDR3nt: TGTGCCAGCAGCTTAGGGGGGGACATTTGGGACGAGCAGTACTTC